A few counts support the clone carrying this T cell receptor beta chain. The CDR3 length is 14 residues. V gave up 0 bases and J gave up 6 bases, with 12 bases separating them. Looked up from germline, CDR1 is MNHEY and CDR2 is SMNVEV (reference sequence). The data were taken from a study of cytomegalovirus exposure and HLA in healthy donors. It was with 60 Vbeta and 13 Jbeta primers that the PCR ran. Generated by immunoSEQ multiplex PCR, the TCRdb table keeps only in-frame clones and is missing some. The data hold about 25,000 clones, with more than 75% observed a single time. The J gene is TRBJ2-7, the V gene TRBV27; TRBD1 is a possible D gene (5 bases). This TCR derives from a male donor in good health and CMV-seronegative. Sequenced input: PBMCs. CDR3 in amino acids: CASSLSRQFGEQYF. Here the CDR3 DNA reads TGTGCCAGCAGTTTATCTAGACAGTTCGGCGAGCAGTACTTC.